Each of the 21 T cell receptor beta chains below was sequenced from the same sample in a study of T-cell reconstitution after alpha-beta-depleted transplantation in children. Preparing the TCRbeta library involved the use of unique molecular identifiers. TCRdb itself ran the PCR reads through MiXCR, one entry per CDR3 protein. This sample has hundreds of thousands of distinct CDR3 sequences; under 15% occur once, and the top ten carry about 5.4%. The input for sequencing was PBMCs from the stem cell graft donor, taken from the stem cell graft. These receptors all come from a human donor who donated a stem cell graft to a child with combined immunodeficiency.

In this sample, this clonotype turned up a few times. The V gene is TRBV9, the J gene TRBJ1-2, with a weak D call TRBD1 (6 bases). The CDR3 contains 14 residues. The V end lost 9 bases, the J end lost 0 bases, and 15 bases lay between the germline ends. Germline V gene lookup returns CDR1 SGDLS and CDR2 YYNGEE. CDR3 residues: CATGGGAANYGYTF. The CDR3 region has the DNA TGTGCCACGGGGGGGGGCGCAGCTAACTATGGCTACACCTTC.

As concerns this clonotype: A much larger clone lies a single base off, so this may be a read error. The conserved phenylalanine or tryptophan normally closing the CDR3 is absent here, so this likely arose from a read error. The V and J genes are TRBV20-1 and TRBJ2-3, with 11 bases that match TRBD2. V lost 0 bases and J lost 2; bases outside the gene matches: 13. CDR3 length equals 19 residues. Per the germline V gene, CDR1 is DFQATT and CDR2 is SNEGSKA (reference sequence). CDR3 DNA: TGCAGTGCTAGAGATCTAGGGGGGACTAGCGGAGCCGACACAGATACGCAGTATGTT. Translated, it gives CSARDLGGTSGADTDTQYV.

This rearrangement joins TRBV29-1 to TRBJ2-1; the D gene is possibly TRBD1 (5 bases). CDR1 and CDR2 from the germline V gene are SQVTM and ANQGSEA. This CDR3 has 13 residues. Trimming took off 1 base at V and 8 bases at J, with 12 bases between the two ends. The CDR3 DNA follows: TGCAGCGTTGAAGGCAGGGCTTGGTATGAGCAGTTCTTC. It encodes CSVEGRAWYEQFF.

This clonotype was seen many times. V is TRBV20-1 and J is TRBJ1-5; D not resolved. Germline V gene data show CDR1 as DFQATT and CDR2 as SNEGSKA (reference sequence). The CDR3 is 13 residues long. The germline V and J ends were trimmed by 5 bases and 0 bases, with 8 bases remaining between them. The CDR3, as DNA: TGCAGTGCTGGAACAGATAGCAATCAGCCCCAGCATTTT. Residues: CSAGTDSNQPQHF.

A few counts support this clonotype. The V gene is TRBV4-3, the J gene TRBJ2-5; 14 bases match TRBD2. The V and J ends lost 3 bases and 2 bases, in that order; junction bases with no gene match: 5. The CDR3 is made up of 17 amino acids. From germline, CDR1 is LGHNA and CDR2 YSLEER. The CDR3 coding sequence is TGCGCCAGCAGCCAGGGGACTAGCGGGGGACTTCAAGAGACCCAGTACTTC. Residues: CASSQGTSGGLQETQYF.

This clonotype occurred a few times. The rearrangement uses TRBV6-2 or TRBV6-3 and TRBJ2-1, with 10 nucleotides matching TRBD2. There are 16 residues in the CDR3. Trimming removed 5 bases from V and 8 bases from J; junction bases left unmatched: 12. In germline, CDR1 is MNHEY, CDR2 SVGEGT. CDR3 sequence reads: CASSRQAGGDYDEQFF. The CDR3 nucleotides are TGTGCCAGCAGTCGTCAAGCGGGGGGGGATTACGATGAGCAGTTCTTC.

This clonotype was found many times. The V gene is TRBV12-3 or TRBV12-4, the J gene TRBJ2-3; the D gene is possibly TRBD2 (5 bases). The CDR3 runs to 12 residues. V dropped 3 bases and J dropped 7 bases, with 8 bases sitting between them. CDR3 protein: CASSFRGYTQYF. The CDR3 DNA reads TGTGCCAGCAGTTTCCGGGGTTATACGCAGTATTTT.

This clonotype was detected many times. V is TRBV12-3 or TRBV12-4 and J is TRBJ2-2; the D gene is possibly TRBD2 (6 bases). The CDR3 loop spans 16 amino acids. Trimming left V 7 bases short and J 9 bases short, with 24 bases between. CDR3 sequence (DNA): TGTGCCAGCAACCCTACCTATGGTCTCCTAGCGCGGGAGCTGTTTTTT. It translates to CASNPTYGLLARELFF.

This clonotype is labeled as medium-sized (0.01 to 0.1%). The chain has TRBV29-1 and TRBJ2-5, with D tentatively TRBD1 (5 bases). This CDR3 is built from 14 residues. V gave up 5 bases and J gave up 7 bases, with 20 bases separating them. Germline loops: CDR1 SQVTM, CDR2 ANQGSEA. CDR3 loop: CSVRTTVLTGTQYF. CDR3 DNA sequence: TGCAGCGTTAGAACGACAGTACTAACCGGGACCCAGTACTTC.

This clonotype has more than one count but fewer than ten. The chain carries TRBV2 and TRBJ2-7; 10 nucleotides agree with TRBD1. The CDR3 spans 16 residues. The germline V gene encodes CDR1 SNHLY and CDR2 FYNNEI. V lost 4 bases and J lost 6; bases outside the gene matches: 12. This CDR3 is CASSARPGTGEGEQYF. The CDR3 DNA sequence: TGTGCCAGCAGTGCCAGACCCGGGACAGGGGAAGGCGAGCAGTACTTC.

Many counts were recorded for this clonotype. The rearrangement links TRBV7-9 to TRBJ1-1; D uncertain. This CDR3 has 14 residues. Germline V gives CDR1 SEHNR, CDR2 FQNEAQ (reference sequence). With 5 bases removed from V and 0 bases from J, the gap between germline ends came to 10 bases. CDR3 nucleotides: TGTGCCAGCAGCCTGGACGGACTGAACACTGAAGCTTTCTTT. It codes for CASSLDGLNTEAFF.

CDR3 residues: CATHSGKYNEQFF. DNA of the CDR3: TGTGCCACCCACTCAGGGAAATACAATGAGCAGTTCTTC. The chain recombines TRBV24-1 with TRBJ2-1; TRBD1 might be the D (5 bases). From germline, CDR1 is KGHDR and CDR2 SFDVKD. The CDR3 loop spans 13 amino acids. The V and J ends lost 9 bases and 4 bases respectively, with 12 bases between them.

This clonotype has more than one count but fewer than ten. V is TRBV5-1 and J is TRBJ2-5; a weak D match, TRBD2 (6 bases). V lost 4 bases and J lost 3, with 13 bases in between. This CDR3 has 14 amino acids. Germline CDR1 and CDR2: SGHRS and YFSETQ. CDR3 DNA sequence: TGCGCCAGCAGCACCCGGACGGGGGAAGAGACCCAGTACTTC. It is translated as CASSTRTGEETQYF.

This clonotype was counted many times. The V and J genes are TRBV7-2 and TRBJ2-5; a possible D gene is TRBD2 (6 bases). The CDR3 loop spans 13 amino acids. V lost 5 bases and J 5 bases, leaving 12 bases between the germline ends. Germline CDR1 is SGHTA and CDR2 is FQGNSA. CDR3 loop: CASSRGLRETQYF. CDR3 DNA: TGTGCCAGCAGCCGGGGACTTCGGGAGACCCAGTACTTC.

V usage is TRBV2 and J usage is TRBJ2-7; D perhaps matches TRBD1 (5 bases). The CDR3 has 14 amino acids. The germline V gene encodes CDR1 SNHLY and CDR2 FYNNEI. Trimming took off 6 bases at V and 3 bases at J, with 15 bases between the two ends. The CDR3 nucleotides are TGTGCCAGCAGCGGAAACGACAGAAACTACGAGCAGTACTTC. Translated, it gives CASSGNDRNYEQYF.

The CDR3 DNA reads TGTGCCAGCAGGGTCGAATCTGGGGCCAACGTCCTGACTTTC. Translating it yields CASRVESGANVLTF. The chain recombines TRBV7-2 with TRBJ2-6; no clear D gene. The CDR3 sequence is 14 residues long. Between the trimmed V and J ends, which lost 6 bases and 1 base, there was a span of 7 bases. Per the germline V gene, CDR1 is SGHTA and CDR2 is FQGNSA.

J is TRBJ1-2 and V is TRBV29-1; D remains unclear. CDR1 SQVTM and CDR2 ANQGSEA come from the germline V gene. The V end was cut by 4 bases, the J end by 0 bases, with 6 bases between. This CDR3 spans 12 amino acids. As DNA, the CDR3 is TGCAGCGTTGGTTGGGCTAACTATGGCTACACCTTC. Residues: CSVGWANYGYTF.

CDR3 nucleotides: TGTGCCAGCAGTGGCGGGAGGGCCTTGAACACCGGGGAGCTGTTTTTT. It translates to CASSGGRALNTGELFF. The chain carries TRBV2 and TRBJ2-2, with 9 bases that match TRBD2. Germline V gives CDR1 SNHLY, CDR2 FYNNEI. The CDR3 contains 16 residues. Trimming took 4 bases from V and 1 from J; bases not matched to a gene: 4.

This clonotype occurred a few times. The chain couples TRBV5-1 to TRBJ2-1, with D possibly TRBD2 on 6 matching bases. The CDR3 sequence is 14 residues long. V was trimmed by 5 bases and J by 3 bases, leaving 12 bases between them. Germline CDR1 reads SGHRS; CDR2 reads YFSETQ. This CDR3 reads CASRTGTHYNEQFF. The DNA of the CDR3 is TGCGCCAGCAGGACCGGGACTCACTACAATGAGCAGTTCTTC.

This clonotype was seen at least ten times. The chain uses TRBV7-9 and TRBJ2-3, with 9 bases aligning to TRBD2. This CDR3 has 14 residues. Germline loops: CDR1 SEHNR, CDR2 FQNEAQ (reference sequence). V lost 0 bases and J lost 5; bases outside the gene matches: 0. CDR3 amino acids: CASSLATSGDTQYF. The CDR3 DNA reads as TGTGCCAGCAGCTTAGCGACTAGCGGAGATACGCAGTATTTT.

This clonotype was found many times. The chain is built from TRBV5-1 and TRBJ2-5; D perhaps matches TRBD2 (5 bases). CDR1 SGHRS and CDR2 YFSETQ come from the germline V gene. Between the trimmed V and J ends, which lost 0 bases and 5 bases, there was a span of 11 bases. The CDR3 extends over 14 amino acids. CDR3 coding DNA: TGCGCCAGCAGCTTGGGACCGGGAAGGGAGACCCAGTACTTC. Its protein product is CASSLGPGRETQYF.